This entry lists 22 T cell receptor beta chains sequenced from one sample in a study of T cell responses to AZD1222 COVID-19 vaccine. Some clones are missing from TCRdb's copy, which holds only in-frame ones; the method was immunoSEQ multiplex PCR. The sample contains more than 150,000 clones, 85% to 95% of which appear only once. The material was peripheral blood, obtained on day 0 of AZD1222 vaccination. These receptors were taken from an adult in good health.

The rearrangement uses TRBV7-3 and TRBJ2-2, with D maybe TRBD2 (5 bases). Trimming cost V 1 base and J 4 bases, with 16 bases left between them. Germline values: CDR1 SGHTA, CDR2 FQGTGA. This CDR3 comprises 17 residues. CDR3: CASSLKLGGFGTGELFF. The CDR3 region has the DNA TGTGCCAGCAGCTTAAAGCTTGGCGGGTTCGGCACCGGGGAGCTGTTTTTT.

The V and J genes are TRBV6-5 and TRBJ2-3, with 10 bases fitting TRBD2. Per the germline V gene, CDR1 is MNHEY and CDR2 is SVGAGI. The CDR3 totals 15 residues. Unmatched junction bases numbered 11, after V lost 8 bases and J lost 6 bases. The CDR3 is CASGTVSGRTDTQYF. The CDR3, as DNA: TGTGCCAGCGGGACAGTTAGCGGGAGGACGGATACGCAGTATTTT.

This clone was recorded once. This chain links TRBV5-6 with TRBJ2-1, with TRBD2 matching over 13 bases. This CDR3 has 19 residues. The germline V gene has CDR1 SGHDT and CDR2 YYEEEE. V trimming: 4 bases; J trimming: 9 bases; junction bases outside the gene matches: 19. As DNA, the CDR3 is TGTGCCAGCAGCACGACAGAGAAAAGGGGACTAGCGGGAAGAAGTGAGCAGTTCTTC. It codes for CASSTTEKRGLAGRSEQFF. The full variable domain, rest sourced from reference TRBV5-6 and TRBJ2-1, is DAGVTQSPTHLIKTRGQQVTLRCSPKSGHDTVSWYQQALGQGPQFIFQYYEEEERQRGNFPDRFSGHQFPNYSSELNVNALLLGDSALYLCASSTTEKRGLAGRSEQFFGPGTRLTVL.

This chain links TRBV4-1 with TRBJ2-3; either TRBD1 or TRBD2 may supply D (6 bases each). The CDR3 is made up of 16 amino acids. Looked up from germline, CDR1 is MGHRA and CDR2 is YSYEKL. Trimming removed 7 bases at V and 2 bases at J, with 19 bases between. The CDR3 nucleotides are TGCGCCAGCACCGGAGGGACAAACCTACTCACAGATACGCAGTATTTT. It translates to CASTGGTNLLTDTQYF.

CDR3 in amino acids: CASSLFPSGYTF. CDR3 nucleotides: TGTGCCAGCAGCTTATTCCCGTCGGGCTACACCTTC. This chain joins TRBV7-8 and TRBJ1-2; D unresolved. Germline-derived CDR1 and CDR2 are SGHVS and FQNEAQ. The V and J ends lost 2 bases and 8 bases respectively, with 9 bases between them. This CDR3 is 12 amino acids long.

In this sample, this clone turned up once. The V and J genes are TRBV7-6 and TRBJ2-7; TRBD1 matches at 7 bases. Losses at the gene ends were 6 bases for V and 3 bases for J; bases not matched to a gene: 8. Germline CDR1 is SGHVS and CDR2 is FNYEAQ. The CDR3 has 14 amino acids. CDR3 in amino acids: CASRRRQGHYEQYF. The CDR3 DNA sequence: TGTGCCAGCAGACGTAGACAGGGCCACTACGAGCAGTACTTC.

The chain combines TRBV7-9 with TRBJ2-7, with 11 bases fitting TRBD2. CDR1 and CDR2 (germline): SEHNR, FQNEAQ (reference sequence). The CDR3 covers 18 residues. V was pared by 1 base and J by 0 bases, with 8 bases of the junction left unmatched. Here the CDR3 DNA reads TGTGCCAGCAGCTTAGGTCTAGCGGGAGGCCTGAGCTCCTACGAGCAGTACTTC. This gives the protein CASSLGLAGGLSSYEQYF.

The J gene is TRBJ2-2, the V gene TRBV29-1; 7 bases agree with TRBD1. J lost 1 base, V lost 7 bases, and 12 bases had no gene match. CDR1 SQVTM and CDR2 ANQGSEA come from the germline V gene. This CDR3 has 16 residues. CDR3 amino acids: CSAMRGRGGNTGELFF. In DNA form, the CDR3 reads TGCAGCGCCATGAGGGGGCGTGGCGGGAACACCGGGGAGCTGTTTTTT.

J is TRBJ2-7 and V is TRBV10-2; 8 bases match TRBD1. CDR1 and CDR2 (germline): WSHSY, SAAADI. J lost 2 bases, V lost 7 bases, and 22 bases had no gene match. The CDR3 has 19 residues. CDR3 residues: CASMRQDRGRAAVTYEQYF. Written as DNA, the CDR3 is TGCGCCAGCATGAGACAAGACAGGGGACGGGCCGCGGTCACCTACGAGCAGTACTTC.

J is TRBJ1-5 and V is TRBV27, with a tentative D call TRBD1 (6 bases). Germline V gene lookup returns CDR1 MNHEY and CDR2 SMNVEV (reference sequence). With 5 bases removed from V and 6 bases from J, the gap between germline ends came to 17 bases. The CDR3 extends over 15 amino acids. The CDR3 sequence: CASSLTTGSLQPQHF. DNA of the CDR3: TGTGCCAGCAGTCTAACGACAGGAAGCCTTCAGCCCCAGCATTTT.

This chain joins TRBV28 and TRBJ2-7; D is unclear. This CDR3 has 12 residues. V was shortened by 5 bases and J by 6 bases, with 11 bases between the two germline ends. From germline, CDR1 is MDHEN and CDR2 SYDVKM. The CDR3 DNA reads TGTGCCAGCAGTCCTCTAGGGCGCGAGCAGTACTTC. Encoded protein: CASSPLGREQYF.

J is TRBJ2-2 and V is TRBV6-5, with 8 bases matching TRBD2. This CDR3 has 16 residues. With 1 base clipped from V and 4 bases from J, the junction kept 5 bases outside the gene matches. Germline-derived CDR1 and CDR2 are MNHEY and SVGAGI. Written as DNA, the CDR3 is TGTGCCAGCAGTTACTTCGGGAGGGCCGGCACCGGGGAGCTGTTTTTT. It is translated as CASSYFGRAGTGELFF.

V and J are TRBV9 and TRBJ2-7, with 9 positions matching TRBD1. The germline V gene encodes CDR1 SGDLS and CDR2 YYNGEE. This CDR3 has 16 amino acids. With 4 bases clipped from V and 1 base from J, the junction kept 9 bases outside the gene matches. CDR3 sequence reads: CASSPNRGPLSYEQYF. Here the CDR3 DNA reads TGTGCCAGCAGCCCGAACAGGGGGCCTCTATCCTACGAGCAGTACTTC.

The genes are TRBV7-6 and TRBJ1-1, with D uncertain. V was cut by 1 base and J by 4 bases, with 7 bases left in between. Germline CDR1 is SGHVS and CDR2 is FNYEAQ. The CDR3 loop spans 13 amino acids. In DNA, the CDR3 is TGTGCCAGCAGCTTAGGTGAACCCACTGAAGCTTTCTTT. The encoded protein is CASSLGEPTEAFF.

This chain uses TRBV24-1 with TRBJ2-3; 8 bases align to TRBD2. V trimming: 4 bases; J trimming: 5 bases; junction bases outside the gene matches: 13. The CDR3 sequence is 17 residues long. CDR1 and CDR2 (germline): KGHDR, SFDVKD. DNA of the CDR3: TGTGCCACCAGTGACCCCGACCCGGCTAGCGGGCAAGATACGCAGTATTTT. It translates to CATSDPDPASGQDTQYF.

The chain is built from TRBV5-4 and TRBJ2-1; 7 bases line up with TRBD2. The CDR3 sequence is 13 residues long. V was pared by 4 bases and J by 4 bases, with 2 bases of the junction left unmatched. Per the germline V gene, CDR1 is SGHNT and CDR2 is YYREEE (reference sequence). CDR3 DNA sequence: TGTGCCAGCAGCGGGGGGGGTTACAATGAGCAGTTCTTC. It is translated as CASSGGGYNEQFF. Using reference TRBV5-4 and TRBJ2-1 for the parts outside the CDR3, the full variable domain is ETGVTQSPTHLIKTRGQQVTLRCSSQSGHNTVSWYQQALGQGPQFIFQYYREEENGRGNFPPRFSGLQFPNYSSELNVNALELDDSALYLCASSGGGYNEQFFGPGTRLTVL.

CDR3 nucleotides: TGTGCCAGCAGCCCAGGGGGCAGGGCCCTAAGGATGGATACGCAGTATTTT. Its protein product is CASSPGGRALRMDTQYF. The V call is TRBV5-5, the J call TRBJ2-3; 8 bases map to TRBD1. Per the germline V gene, CDR1 is SGHKS and CDR2 is YYEKEE (reference sequence). The CDR3 runs to 17 residues. V dropped 4 bases and J dropped 6; count of bases not matched to a gene: 16.

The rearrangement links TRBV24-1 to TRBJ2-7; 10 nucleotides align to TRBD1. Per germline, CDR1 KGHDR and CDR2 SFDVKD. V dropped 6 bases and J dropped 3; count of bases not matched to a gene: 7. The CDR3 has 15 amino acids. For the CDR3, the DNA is TGTGCCACCAGTAGAGGACAGGGGGTAGACTACGAGCAGTACTTC. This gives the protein CATSRGQGVDYEQYF.

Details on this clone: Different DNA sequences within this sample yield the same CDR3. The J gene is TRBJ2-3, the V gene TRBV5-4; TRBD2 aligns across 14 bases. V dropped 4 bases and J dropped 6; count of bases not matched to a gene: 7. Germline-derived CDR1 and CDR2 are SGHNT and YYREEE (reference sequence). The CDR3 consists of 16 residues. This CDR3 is CASSLGTSGSRDTQYF. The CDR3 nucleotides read TGTGCCAGCAGCCTAGGGACTAGCGGGAGTAGGGATACGCAGTATTTT.

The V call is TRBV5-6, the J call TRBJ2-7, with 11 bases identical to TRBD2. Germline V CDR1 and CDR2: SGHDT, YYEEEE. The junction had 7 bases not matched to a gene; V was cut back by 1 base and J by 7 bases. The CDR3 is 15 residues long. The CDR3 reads CASSLLAGGPLEQYF. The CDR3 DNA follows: TGTGCCAGCAGCTTGTTAGCGGGAGGGCCTTTAGAGCAGTACTTC.

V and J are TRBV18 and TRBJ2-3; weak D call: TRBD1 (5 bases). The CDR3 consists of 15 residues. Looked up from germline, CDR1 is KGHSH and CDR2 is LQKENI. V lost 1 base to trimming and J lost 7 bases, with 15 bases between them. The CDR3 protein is CASSPLGQGMHTQYF. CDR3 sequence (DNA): TGTGCCAGCTCACCACTGGGCCAGGGCATGCATACGCAGTATTTT.

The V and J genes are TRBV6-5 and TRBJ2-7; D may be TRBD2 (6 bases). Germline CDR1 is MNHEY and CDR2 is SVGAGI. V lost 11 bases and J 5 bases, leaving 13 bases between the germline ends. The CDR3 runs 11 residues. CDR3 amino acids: CAGKRVHEQYF. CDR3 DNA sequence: TGTGCCGGAAAGCGGGTCCACGAGCAGTACTTC.